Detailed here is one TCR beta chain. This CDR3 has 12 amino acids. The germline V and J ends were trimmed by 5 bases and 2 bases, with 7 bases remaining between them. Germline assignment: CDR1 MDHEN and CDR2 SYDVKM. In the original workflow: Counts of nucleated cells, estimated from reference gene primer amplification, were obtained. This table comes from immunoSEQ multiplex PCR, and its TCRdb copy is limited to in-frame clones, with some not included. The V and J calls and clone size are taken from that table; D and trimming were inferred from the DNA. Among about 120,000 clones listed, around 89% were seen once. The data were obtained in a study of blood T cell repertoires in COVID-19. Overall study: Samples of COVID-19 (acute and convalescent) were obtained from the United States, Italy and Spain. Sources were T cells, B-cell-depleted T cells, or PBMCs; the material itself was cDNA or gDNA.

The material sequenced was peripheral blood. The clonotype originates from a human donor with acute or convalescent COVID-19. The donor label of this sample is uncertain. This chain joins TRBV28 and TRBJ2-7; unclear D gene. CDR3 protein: CASSTTAYEQYF. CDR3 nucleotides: TGTGCCAGCAGTACCACAGCCTACGAGCAGTACTTC.